This entry features one T cell receptor beta chain sequence. Germline loops: CDR1 LGHNA, CDR2 YNFKEQ. Trimming stripped 1 base from V and 9 bases from J, with 12 bases between. The CDR3 length is 13 residues. In the original workflow: Using reference gene primer amplification, nucleated cell counts were estimated. Using immunoSEQ multiplex PCR, the repertoire was profiled, and TCRdb retains in-frame clones only, with some absent. V and J calls and clone size follow that table, whereas D and trimming were derived from the DNA. This sample carries 160,000 or so clones, 80% to 90% of them seen once, and the ten largest clones take less than 5%. The record originates from a study of blood T cell repertoires in COVID-19. Study-wide context: Whether acute or convalescent, the COVID-19 samples came from the United States, Italy and Spain.

V gene TRBV4-2 combines with J gene TRBJ1-1, with no clear D. The sample consisted of peripheral blood. This TCR was sampled from a woman aged 60-70 years who had recovered from COVID-19. The CDR3 loop reads CASSQGLRDKAFF. In DNA, the CDR3 is TGTGCCAGCAGCCAAGGATTGAGGGATAAAGCTTTCTTT.